This T cell receptor (beta chain) was identified during a study of blood T cell repertoires in COVID-19. Background on the study: Acute and convalescent COVID-19 specimens originated in the United States, Italy and Spain.

Using immunoSEQ multiplex PCR, the repertoire was profiled, and TCRdb retains in-frame clones only, with some absent. The profile shows 330,000 or so clones, around 87% of them singletons. Looked up from germline, CDR1 is DFQATT and CDR2 is SNEGSKA (reference sequence). The CDR3 is 15 amino acids. V shed 3 bases, J shed 1 base, and the junction held 9 bases outside the gene matches. The receptor was derived from a man in his forties or fifties in a cohort exposed to, infected with or recovered from COVID-19 (not recorded which). Sequenced: PBMCs or T cells enriched from blood (not recorded which). The chain couples TRBV20-1 to TRBJ2-7; TRBD2 aligns across 7 bases. CDR3 residues: CSASGLGAGSYEQYF. The CDR3 region has the DNA TGCAGTGCTAGTGGTCTGGGAGCGGGATCCTACGAGCAGTACTTC.